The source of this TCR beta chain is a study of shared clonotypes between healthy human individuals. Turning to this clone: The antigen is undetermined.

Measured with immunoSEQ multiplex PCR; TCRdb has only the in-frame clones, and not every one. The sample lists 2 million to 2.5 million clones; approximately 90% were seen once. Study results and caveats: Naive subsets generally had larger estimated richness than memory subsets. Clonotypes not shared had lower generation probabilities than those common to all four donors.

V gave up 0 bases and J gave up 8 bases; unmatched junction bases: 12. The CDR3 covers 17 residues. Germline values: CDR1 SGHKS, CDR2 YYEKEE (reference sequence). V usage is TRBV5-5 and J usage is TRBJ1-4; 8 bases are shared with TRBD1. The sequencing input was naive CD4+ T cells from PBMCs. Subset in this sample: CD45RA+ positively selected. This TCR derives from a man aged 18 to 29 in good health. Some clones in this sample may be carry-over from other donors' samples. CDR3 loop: CASSLVGRAQGGEKLFF. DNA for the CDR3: TGTGCCAGCAGCTTGGTGGGTAGGGCACAGGGGGGCGAAAAACTGTTTTTT.